A selection of T cell receptor beta chains follows, all from one sample in a study of blood T cell repertoires in COVID-19. Measured with immunoSEQ multiplex PCR; TCRdb has only the in-frame clones, and not every one. The data hold around 200,000 clones, with around four fifths observed a single time. Specimen: peripheral blood. All receptors derive from a middle-aged woman with active or convalescent COVID-19. Each CDR3 is given with its conserved first and last residue. The order of the fields is clone size, CDR3 length, V gene, J gene, D gene, CDR3 DNA, CDR3 protein. A D gene is named only where the DNA matches it firmly. Clone size, where shown, is once, few, many, or a class for clones that have expanded.

size: -; length: 13; V: TRBV10-1; J: TRBJ1-2; D: TRBD1; DNA: TGCGCCAGCAGCCCGGACAGGTTCTATGGCTACACCTTC; CDR3: CASSPDRFYGYTF
size: -; length: 15; V: TRBV9; J: TRBJ1-1; D: -; DNA: TGTGCCAGCAGCGTAGGGCCAGCGGGGAACACTGAAGCTTTCTTT; CDR3: CASSVGPAGNTEAFF
size: -; length: 16; V: TRBV6-6; J: TRBJ1-5; D: TRBD1; DNA: TGTGCCAGCAGGGGACCCGGGACAGGGACGATTCAGCCCCAGCATTTT; CDR3: CASRGPGTGTIQPQHF
size: -; length: 11; V: TRBV19; J: TRBJ2-5; D: -; DNA: TGTGCCAGTTCTCCCGGAGAGACCCAGTACTTC; CDR3: CASSPGETQYF
size: -; length: 14; V: TRBV6-5; J: TRBJ1-6; D: TRBD1; DNA: TGTGCCAGCGGTCCGGGACAGGGTAATTCACCCCTCCACTTT; CDR3: CASGPGQGNSPLHF
size: -; length: 15; V: TRBV28; J: TRBJ2-1; D: TRBD2; DNA: TGTGCCAGCAGCCCCCGGGGCGGGGGGCGCAATGAGCAGTTCTTC; CDR3: CASSPRGGGRNEQFF
size: -; length: 16; V: TRBV4-1; J: TRBJ1-1; D: -; DNA: TGCGCCAGCAGCCAAGTTTTCCCCCAGGGTAACACTGAAGCTTTCTTT; CDR3: CASSQVFPQGNTEAFF
size: -; length: 17; V: TRBV7-9; J: TRBJ2-3; D: TRBD2; DNA: TGTGCCTGGGGGAGGCTAGCGGGGGCAGTTGGGACAGATACGCAGTATTTT; CDR3: CAWGRLAGAVGTDTQYF
size: -; length: 16; V: TRBV27; J: TRBJ2-3; D: TRBD2; DNA: TGTGCCAGCAGCAGGACTAGCGGGCATAGCACAGATACGCAGTATTTT; CDR3: CASSRTSGHSTDTQYF
size: -; length: 14; V: TRBV19; J: TRBJ1-1; D: TRBD1; DNA: TGTGCCAGTAGTTACGGACAGGTGAGGACTGAAGCTTTCTTT; CDR3: CASSYGQVRTEAFF
size: -; length: 16; V: TRBV9; J: TRBJ2-1; D: TRBD2; DNA: TGTGCCAGCAGCTCCCCGAGGACTAGCTCCTACAATGAGCAGTTCTTC; CDR3: CASSSPRTSSYNEQFF
size: -; length: 15; V: TRBV29-1; J: TRBJ1-2; D: TRBD1; DNA: TGCAGCGTTGACGGACAGGGGGCCTTTAACTATGGCTACACCTTC; CDR3: CSVDGQGAFNYGYTF
size: -; length: 15; V: TRBV6-5; J: TRBJ2-1; D: TRBD2; DNA: TGTGCCAGCAGTCCGGGACTAGCGGGATGGTATGAGCAGTTCTTC; CDR3: CASSPGLAGWYEQFF
size: -; length: 13; V: TRBV2; J: TRBJ1-2; D: -; DNA: TGTGCCAGCAGTGAAGACCAGGGTCACGGCTACACCTTC; CDR3: CASSEDQGHGYTF
size: -; length: 15; V: TRBV27; J: TRBJ1-5; D: TRBD1; DNA: TGTGCCAGCAGTTCCCGGACAGGGAGCAATCAGCCCCAGCATTTT; CDR3: CASSSRTGSNQPQHF
size: -; length: 15; V: TRBV21-1; J: TRBJ2-5; D: -; DNA: TGTGCCAGCAGCACCAGGACAAACCGGCAAGAGACCCAGTACTTC; CDR3: CASSTRTNRQETQYF
size: few; length: 16; V: TRBV7-9; J: TRBJ2-7; D: TRBD2; DNA: TGTGCCAGCAGCGTGGGGACTAGCGGGGGTTTGAGGGAGCAGTACTTC; CDR3: CASSVGTSGGLREQYF
size: -; length: 16; V: TRBV19; J: TRBJ1-1; D: TRBD1; DNA: TGTGCCAGTAGGCCGAAGACAGGGCGCATGAACACTGAAGCTTTCTTT; CDR3: CASRPKTGRMNTEAFF
size: -; length: 17; V: TRBV5-1; J: TRBJ2-2; D: TRBD2; DNA: TGCGCCAGCGCCCCGACTAGCGGGGGGGAGAACACCGGGGAGCTGTTTTTT; CDR3: CASAPTSGGENTGELFF
size: -; length: 15; V: TRBV5-6; J: TRBJ1-5; D: -; DNA: TGTGCCAGCAGCCGGGGGGAGCCGGGCAATCAGCCCCAGCATTTT; CDR3: CASSRGEPGNQPQHF